The clone carrying this T cell receptor (beta chain) was recorded only once. This record belongs to a study of brain T cells in children with intractable seizures. In germline, CDR1 is SNHLY, CDR2 FYNNEI. This CDR3 is built from 14 residues. Trimming pared 7 bases from V and 0 bases from J, leaving 10 bases between. Time point reported: blood from clinic visit 5 months post-surgery; TSC patient then seizure free. Generated by immunoSEQ multiplex PCR, the TCRdb table keeps only in-frame clones and is missing some. In the table there are 340,000 or so clones, 93% of which are singletons. This chain uses TRBV2 with TRBJ2-1, with D hard to call. The sequence came from a boy under two years old with tuberous sclerosis and intractable seizures. This specimen was peripheral blood, taken roughly 5 months after surgery. DNA of the CDR3: TGTGCCAGCAAAACCCACAGCTCCTACAATGAGCAGTTCTTC. Protein sequence: CASKTHSSYNEQFF.